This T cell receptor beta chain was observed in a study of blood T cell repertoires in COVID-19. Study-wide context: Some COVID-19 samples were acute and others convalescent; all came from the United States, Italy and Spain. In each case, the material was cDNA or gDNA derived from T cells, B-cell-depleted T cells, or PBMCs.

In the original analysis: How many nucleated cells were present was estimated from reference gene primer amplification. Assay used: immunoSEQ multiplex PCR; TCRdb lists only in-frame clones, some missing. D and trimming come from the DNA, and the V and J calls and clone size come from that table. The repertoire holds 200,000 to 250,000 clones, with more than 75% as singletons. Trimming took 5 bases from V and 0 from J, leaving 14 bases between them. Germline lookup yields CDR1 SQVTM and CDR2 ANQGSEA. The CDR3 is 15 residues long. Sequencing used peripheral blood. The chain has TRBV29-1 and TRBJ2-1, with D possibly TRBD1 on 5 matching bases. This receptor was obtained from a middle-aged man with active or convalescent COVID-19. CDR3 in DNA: TGCAGCGTTATAAGGAGACAGAGCTCCTACAATGAGCAGTTCTTC. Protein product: CSVIRRQSSYNEQFF.